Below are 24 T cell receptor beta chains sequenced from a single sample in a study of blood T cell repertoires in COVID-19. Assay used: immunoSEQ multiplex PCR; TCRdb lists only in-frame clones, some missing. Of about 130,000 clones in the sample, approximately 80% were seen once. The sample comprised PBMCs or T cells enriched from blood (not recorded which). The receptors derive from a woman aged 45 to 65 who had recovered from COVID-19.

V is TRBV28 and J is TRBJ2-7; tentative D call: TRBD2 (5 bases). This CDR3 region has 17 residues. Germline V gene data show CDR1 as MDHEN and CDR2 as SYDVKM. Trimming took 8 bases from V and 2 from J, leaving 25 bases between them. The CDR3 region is CASSGLDSTLVAYEQYF. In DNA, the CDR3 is TGTGCCAGCTCGGGGTTGGACTCCACCCTAGTGGCCTACGAGCAGTACTTC.

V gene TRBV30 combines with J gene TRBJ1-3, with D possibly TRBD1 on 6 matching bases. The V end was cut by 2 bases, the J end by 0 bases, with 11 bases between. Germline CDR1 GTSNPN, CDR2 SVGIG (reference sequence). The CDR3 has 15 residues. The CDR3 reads CAWSSTGTSGNTIYF. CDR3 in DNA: TGTGCCTGGAGTTCGACAGGCACCTCTGGAAACACCATATATTTT.

The CDR3 reads CASLKQGGSDEQFF. The CDR3 DNA reads TGTGCCAGCCTTAAACAGGGGGGCAGCGATGAGCAGTTCTTC. The chain employs TRBV3-1 (or the pseudogene TRBV3-2) and TRBJ2-1, with 8 bases that match TRBD1. The junction had 11 bases not matched to a gene; V was cut back by 8 bases and J by 8 bases. From germline, CDR1 is LGHDT and CDR2 YNNKEL (reference sequence). CDR3 size: 14 residues.

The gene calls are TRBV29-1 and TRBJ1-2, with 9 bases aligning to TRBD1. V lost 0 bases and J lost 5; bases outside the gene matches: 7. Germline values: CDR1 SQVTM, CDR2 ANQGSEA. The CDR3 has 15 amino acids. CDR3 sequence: CSVEDLGQGRYGYTF. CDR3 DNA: TGCAGCGTTGAAGATCTGGGACAGGGAAGGTATGGCTACACCTTC.

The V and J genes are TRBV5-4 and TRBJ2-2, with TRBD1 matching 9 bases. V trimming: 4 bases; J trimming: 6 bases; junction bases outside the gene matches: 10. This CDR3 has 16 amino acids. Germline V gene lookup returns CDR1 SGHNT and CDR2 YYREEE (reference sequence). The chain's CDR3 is CASSETGGGIAGELFF. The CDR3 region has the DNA TGTGCCAGCAGCGAAACAGGGGGCGGGATTGCCGGGGAGCTGTTTTTT.

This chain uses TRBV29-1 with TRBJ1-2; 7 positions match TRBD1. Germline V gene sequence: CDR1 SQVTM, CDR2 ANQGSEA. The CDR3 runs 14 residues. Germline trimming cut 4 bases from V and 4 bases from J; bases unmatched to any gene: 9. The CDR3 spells CSVAPGTAGYGYTF. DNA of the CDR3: TGCAGCGTTGCCCCCGGGACAGCGGGCTATGGCTACACCTTC.

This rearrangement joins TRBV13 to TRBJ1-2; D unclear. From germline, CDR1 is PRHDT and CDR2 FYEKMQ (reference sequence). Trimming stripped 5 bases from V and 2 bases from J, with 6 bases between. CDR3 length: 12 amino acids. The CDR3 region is CASSATNYGYTF. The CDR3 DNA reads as TGTGCCAGCAGCGCGACAAACTATGGCTACACCTTC.

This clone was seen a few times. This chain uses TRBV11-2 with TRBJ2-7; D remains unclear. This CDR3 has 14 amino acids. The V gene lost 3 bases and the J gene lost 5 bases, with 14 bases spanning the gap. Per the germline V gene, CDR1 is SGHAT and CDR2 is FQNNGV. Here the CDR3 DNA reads TGTGCCAGCAGCTTGAGCGCTATCGTCCACGAGCAGTACTTC. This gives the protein CASSLSAIVHEQYF.

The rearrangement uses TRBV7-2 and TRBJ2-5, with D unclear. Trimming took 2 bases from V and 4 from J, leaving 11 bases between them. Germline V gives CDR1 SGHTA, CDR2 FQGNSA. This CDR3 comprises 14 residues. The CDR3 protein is CASSLFLDRETQYF. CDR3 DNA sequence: TGTGCCAGCAGCTTATTCCTAGACCGAGAGACCCAGTACTTC.

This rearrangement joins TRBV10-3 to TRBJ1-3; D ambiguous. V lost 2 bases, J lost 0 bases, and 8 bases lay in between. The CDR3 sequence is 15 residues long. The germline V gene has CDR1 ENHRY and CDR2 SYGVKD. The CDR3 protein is CAISEGELSGNTIYF. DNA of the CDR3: TGTGCCATCAGTGAGGGGGAGCTCTCTGGAAACACCATATATTTT.

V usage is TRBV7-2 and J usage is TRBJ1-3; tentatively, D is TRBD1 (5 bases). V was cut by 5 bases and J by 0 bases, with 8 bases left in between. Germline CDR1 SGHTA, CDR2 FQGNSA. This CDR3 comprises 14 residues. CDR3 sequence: CASSLTASGNTIYF. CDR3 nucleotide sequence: TGTGCCAGCAGCCTGACAGCCTCTGGAAACACCATATATTTT.

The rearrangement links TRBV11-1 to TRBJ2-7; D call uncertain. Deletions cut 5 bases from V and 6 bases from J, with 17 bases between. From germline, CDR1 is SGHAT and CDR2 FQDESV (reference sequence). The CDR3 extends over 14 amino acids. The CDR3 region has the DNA TGTGCCAGCAGCCTACCCAACCTCTTCGGCGAGCAGTACTTC. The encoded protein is CASSLPNLFGEQYF. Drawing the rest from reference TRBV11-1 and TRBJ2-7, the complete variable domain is EAEVAQSPRYKITEKSQAVAFWCDPISGHATLYWYRQILGQGPELLVQFQDESVVDDSQLPKDRFSAERLKGVDSTLKIQPAELGDSAMYLCASSLPNLFGEQYFGPGTRLTVT.

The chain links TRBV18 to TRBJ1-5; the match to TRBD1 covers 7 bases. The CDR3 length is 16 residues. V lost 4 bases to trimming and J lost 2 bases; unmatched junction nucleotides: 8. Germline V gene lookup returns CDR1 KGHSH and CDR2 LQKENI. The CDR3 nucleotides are TGTGCCAGCTCACAAGGGAGACAGGGAGGCAATCAGCCCCAGCATTTT. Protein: CASSQGRQGGNQPQHF.

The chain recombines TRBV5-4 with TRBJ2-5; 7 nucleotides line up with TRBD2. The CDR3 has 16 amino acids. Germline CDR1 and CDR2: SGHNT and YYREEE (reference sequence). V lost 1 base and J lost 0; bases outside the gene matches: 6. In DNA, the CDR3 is TGTGCCAGCAGCTTGAGGAGCGGGGCATACCAAGAGACCCAGTACTTC. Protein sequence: CASSLRSGAYQETQYF.

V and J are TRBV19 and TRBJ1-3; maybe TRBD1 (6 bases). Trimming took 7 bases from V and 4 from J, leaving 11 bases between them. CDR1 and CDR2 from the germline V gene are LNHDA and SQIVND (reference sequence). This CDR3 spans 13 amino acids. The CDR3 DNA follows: TGTGCCAGTACAACAGGGTACGGAAACACCATATATTTT. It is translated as CASTTGYGNTIYF.

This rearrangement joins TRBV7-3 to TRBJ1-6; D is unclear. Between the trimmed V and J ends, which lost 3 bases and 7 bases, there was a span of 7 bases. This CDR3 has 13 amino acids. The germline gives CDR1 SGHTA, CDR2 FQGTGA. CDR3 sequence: CASSFSNNSPLHF. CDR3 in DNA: TGTGCCAGCAGCTTTTCTAACAATTCACCCCTCCACTTT.

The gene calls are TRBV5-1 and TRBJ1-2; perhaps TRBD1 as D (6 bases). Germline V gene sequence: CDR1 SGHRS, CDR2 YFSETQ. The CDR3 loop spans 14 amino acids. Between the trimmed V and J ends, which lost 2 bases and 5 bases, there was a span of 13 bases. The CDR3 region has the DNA TGCGCCAGCAGCTTCAACAGGGATGTATATGGCTACACCTTC. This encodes CASSFNRDVYGYTF.

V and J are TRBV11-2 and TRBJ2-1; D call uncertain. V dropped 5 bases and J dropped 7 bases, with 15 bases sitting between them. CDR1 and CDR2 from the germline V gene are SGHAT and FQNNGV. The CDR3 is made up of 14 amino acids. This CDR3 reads CASSPSPSLNEQFF. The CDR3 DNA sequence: TGTGCCAGCAGCCCCTCCCCTAGTTTAAATGAGCAGTTCTTC.

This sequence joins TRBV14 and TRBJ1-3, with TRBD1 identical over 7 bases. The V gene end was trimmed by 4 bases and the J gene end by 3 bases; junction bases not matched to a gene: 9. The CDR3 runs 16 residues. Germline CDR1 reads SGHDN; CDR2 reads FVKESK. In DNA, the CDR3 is TGTGCCAGCAGCCTCCGACAGGGCCCTTTTGGAAACACCATATATTTT. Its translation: CASSLRQGPFGNTIYF.

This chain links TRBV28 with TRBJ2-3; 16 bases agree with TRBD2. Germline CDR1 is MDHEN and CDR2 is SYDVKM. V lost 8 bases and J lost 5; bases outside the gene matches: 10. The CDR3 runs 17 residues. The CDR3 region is CASSGTSGGAVIDTQYF. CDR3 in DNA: TGTGCCAGCTCCGGGACTAGCGGGGGGGCGGTAATAGATACGCAGTATTTT.

The CDR3 here is CASSTWTVNTEAFF. DNA for the CDR3: TGTGCCAGCAGCACCTGGACAGTCAACACTGAAGCTTTCTTT. The genes are TRBV7-8 and TRBJ1-1; the D gene is possibly TRBD1 (6 bases). This CDR3 is 14 amino acids long. V shed 5 bases and J shed 2 bases, with 12 bases lying between them. The germline V gene encodes CDR1 SGHVS and CDR2 FQNEAQ.

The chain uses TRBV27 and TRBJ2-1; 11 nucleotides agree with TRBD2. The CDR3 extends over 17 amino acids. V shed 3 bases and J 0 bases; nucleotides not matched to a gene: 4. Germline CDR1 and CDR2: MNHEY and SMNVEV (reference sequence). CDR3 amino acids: CASSFRTSGLSYNEQFF. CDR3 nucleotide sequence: TGTGCCAGCAGTTTCAGGACTAGCGGGCTCTCCTACAATGAGCAGTTCTTC.

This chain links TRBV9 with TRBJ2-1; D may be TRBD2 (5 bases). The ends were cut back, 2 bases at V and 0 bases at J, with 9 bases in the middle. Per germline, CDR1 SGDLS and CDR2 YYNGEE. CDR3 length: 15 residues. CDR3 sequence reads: CASSVSGSSYNEQFF. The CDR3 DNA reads TGTGCCAGCAGCGTCAGCGGTAGCTCCTACAATGAGCAGTTCTTC.

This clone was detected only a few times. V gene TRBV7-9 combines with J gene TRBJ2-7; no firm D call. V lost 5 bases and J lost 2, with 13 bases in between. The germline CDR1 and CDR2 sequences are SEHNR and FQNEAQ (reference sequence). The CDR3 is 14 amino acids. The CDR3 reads CASSPRDRAYEQYF. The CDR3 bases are TGTGCCAGCAGCCCGCGCGATCGGGCCTACGAGCAGTACTTC.